A selection of T cell receptor beta chains follows, all from one sample in a study of T cell responses to AZD1222 COVID-19 vaccine. Measured with immunoSEQ multiplex PCR; TCRdb has only the in-frame clones, and not every one. The table shows tens of thousands of clones, with around nine tenths occurring only once. Specimen: peripheral blood, collected on day 0 of MenACWY control vaccination. These receptors all come from an adult in good health. Both conserved end residues are part of each CDR3. D genes are given only for firm matches. For some rows the clone size is stated as once, few or many, or as a class when expanded; others skip it.

D gene	J gene	V gene	clone size	CDR3 DNA	CDR3 protein
-	TRBJ1-1	TRBV4-2	-	TGTGCCAGCAGCCAGACGGGTGGATCTGAAGCTTTCTTT	CASSQTGGSEAFF
-	TRBJ1-1	TRBV14	-	TGTGCCAGCAGCCAAGATCCCCAGGGCAAGGCTGAAGCTTTCTTT	CASSQDPQGKAEAFF
TRBD1	TRBJ2-2	TRBV7-7	-	TGTGCCAGCAGCCCTACAGGGGGCTCCGGGGAGCTGTTTTTT	CASSPTGGSGELFF
TRBD1	TRBJ2-2	TRBV4-1	-	TGCGCCAGCAGCCGACAACAGGGGGGAGGCACCGGGGAGCTGTTTTTT	CASSRQQGGGTGELFF
TRBD2	TRBJ2-7	TRBV14	-	TGTGCCAGCAGCCAACGGACTAGCTCTTACGAGCAGTACTTC	CASSQRTSSYEQYF
-	TRBJ2-7	TRBV11-2	-	TGTGCCAGCAGCCCAGACCCCTACGAGCAGTACTTC	CASSPDPYEQYF
-	TRBJ1-1	TRBV19	-	TGTGCCACGGGCCCGTTCTTAAACACTGAAGCTTTCTTT	CATGPFLNTEAFF
TRBD1	TRBJ1-2	TRBV2	-	TGTGCCAGCAGTGCGGGACAGAACGTCTATGGCTACACCTTC	CASSAGQNVYGYTF
-	TRBJ2-5	TRBV7-8	once	TGTGCCAGCAGCCGGGATCGATGGTGGGAGACCCAGTACTTC	CASSRDRWWETQYF
TRBD2	TRBJ2-7	TRBV7-2	-	TGTGCCAGCAGCTTCAGACTAGCGGGAGACGAGCAGTACTTC	CASSFRLAGDEQYF
TRBD1	TRBJ1-1	TRBV14	-	TGTGCCAGCAGCCTGAGGACAGGGGGCCGGAACACTGAAGCTTTCTTT	CASSLRTGGRNTEAFF
TRBD1	TRBJ1-2	TRBV27	-	TGTGCCAGCAGCTATCGACAGGGGGGGTATGGCTACACCTTC	CASSYRQGGYGYTF
TRBD2	TRBJ2-1	TRBV9	-	TGTGCCAGCGCGAAGCGGGAGAATGAGCAGTTCTTC	CASAKRENEQFF
-	TRBJ2-7	TRBV15	-	TGTGCCACCAGCAGAGTCGACCGTGAGAACGAGCAGTACTTC	CATSRVDRENEQYF
TRBD1	TRBJ1-3	TRBV30	-	TGTGCCTGGAGTTGGCAGGGGGCGTCTGGAAACACCATATATTTT	CAWSWQGASGNTIYF
TRBD2	TRBJ2-5	TRBV2	few	TGTGCCAGCAATCCCCCCCGGGAGGGCCAGGAGACCCAGTACTTC	CASNPPREGQETQYF
-	TRBJ2-7	TRBV3-1/TRBV3-2	-	TGTGCCAGCAGCCAAGCCGACTACGAGCAGTACTTC	CASSQADYEQYF
-	TRBJ1-6	TRBV4-1	-	TGCGCCAGCAGCCAAGACGCAGCTACCAATTCACCCCTCCACTTT	CASSQDAATNSPLHF
-	TRBJ1-1	TRBV7-9	-	TGTGCCAGCAGCCCTGGGCCCACTGAAGCTTTCTTT	CASSPGPTEAFF
TRBD1	TRBJ1-1	TRBV19	-	TGTGCCAGTAGTCCCGGACAGGGAAGAATGAACACTGAAGCTTTCTTT	CASSPGQGRMNTEAFF
-	TRBJ1-5	TRBV19	-	TGTGCCAGTAGCACGGACCGAGGGGAGCCCCAGCATTTT	CASSTDRGEPQHF
-	TRBJ2-2	TRBV27	-	TGTGCCAGCAGTTCGGTCGGGGACCAACACACCGGGGAGCTGTTTTTT	CASSSVGDQHTGELFF
-	TRBJ1-1	TRBV30	-	TGTGCCTGGAGTAAACAGTCTGAAGCTTTCTTT	CAWSKQSEAFF
-	TRBJ2-7	TRBV3-1/TRBV3-2	-	TGTGCCAGCAGCCAAATAGGGGAGCAGTACTTC	CASSQIGEQYF
-	TRBJ1-1	TRBV10-1	-	TGCGCCAGCTTCCCCAGGGTCCCCAGGGTCACTGAAGCTTTCTTT	CASFPRVPRVTEAFF
-	TRBJ1-3	TRBV29-1	-	TGCAGCGCCGAGGAGGGCGTGGGAAACACCATATATTTT	CSAEEGVGNTIYF
-	TRBJ1-6	TRBV6-5	-	TGTGCCAGCAGTTACGGGGAATTAGAAAATTCACCCCTCCACTTT	CASSYGELENSPLHF
-	TRBJ1-1	TRBV4-1	once	TGCGCCAGCAGCCAAGGGAGCGGGACTGAAGCTTTCTTT	CASSQGSGTEAFF
-	TRBJ2-7	TRBV6-5	-	TGTGCCAGCAGGCGTCAAAGCGGGCCCTACGAGCAGTACTTC	CASRRQSGPYEQYF
-	TRBJ2-3	TRBV27	-	TGTGCCAGCAGTTTGGGGGGAGATACGCAGTATTTT	CASSLGGDTQYF
-	TRBJ1-5	TRBV28	-	TGTGCCAGCACCAGGAGGGGGGGGTTTAATCCCCAGCATTTT	CASTRRGGFNPQHF
TRBD1	TRBJ1-6	TRBV30	-	TGTGCCTGGAGAGGACAGGGGGTGAGAGTCCTCCACTTT	CAWRGQGVRVLHF
-	TRBJ2-7	TRBV6-5	-	TGTGCCTCGAGGGGGGAACTGGGAACTCACGAGCAGTACTTC	CASRGELGTHEQYF
TRBD2	TRBJ2-3	TRBV6-5	once	TGTGCCAGCAGGCGGGAGGGGAACACAGATACGCAGTATTTT	CASRREGNTDTQYF
-	TRBJ1-1	TRBV28	-	TGTGCCAGCAGTTCTCCCGGGCCACCGGGAGGCACTGAAGCTTTCTTT	CASSSPGPPGGTEAFF
-	TRBJ2-1	TRBV27	once	TGTGCCAGCAGCAACGACAGAGGCAATGAGCAGTTCTTC	CASSNDRGNEQFF
TRBD2	TRBJ2-6	TRBV14	-	TGTGCCAGCAGCCGTTACCCCCGGGAGGCTGGGGCCAACGTCCTGACTTTC	CASSRYPREAGANVLTF
TRBD2	TRBJ2-2	TRBV19	-	TGTGCCAGTAGTATGCGGCTAGCGGATTCCGGGGAGCTGTTTTTT	CASSMRLADSGELFF
TRBD2	TRBJ2-3	TRBV5-4	-	TGTGCCAGCAGCTTCGGACTAGCGGGCCCCGGGGGCACAGATACGCAGTATTTT	CASSFGLAGPGGTDTQYF
-	TRBJ2-1	TRBV5-1	-	TGCGCCAGCAGCCCCTCTAGCCTTTACAATGAGCAGTTCTTC	CASSPSSLYNEQFF
-	TRBJ1-6	TRBV28	once	TGTGCCAGCGGCAAGATCCTGTATAATTCACCCCTCCACTTT	CASGKILYNSPLHF
-	TRBJ1-6	TRBV2	-	TGTGCCAGCAGTGACAGGGGTGGGAATTCACCCCTCCACTTT	CASSDRGGNSPLHF
-	TRBJ2-1	TRBV9	-	TGTGCCAGCAGGTCGGGGCTTCTCGAGCATGAGCAGTTCTTC	CASRSGLLEHEQFF
-	TRBJ1-1	TRBV6-2/TRBV6-3	-	TGTGCCAGCAGTTACTCACACGGTATTGTTTTCTTT	CASSYSHGIVFF
-	TRBJ2-7	TRBV27	once	TGTGCCAGCAGTACGAGCAGAGCGCTGGTTGACGAGCAGTACTTC	CASSTSRALVDEQYF
-	TRBJ1-2	TRBV19	-	TGTGCCAGTAGTATATCGCCCGGGACAAGCTATGGCTACACCTTC	CASSISPGTSYGYTF